This T cell receptor (beta chain) was recovered during a study of T cells in Graves' hyperthyroidism and ophthalmopathy. This clonotype was observed a few times. RNA transcripts served as the template for amplifying TCR beta CDR3 regions. The TCR CDR3 was amplified in a first-round RT-PCR using the HTBI primer set. TCRdb re-analysed the multiplex PCR reads in MiXCR, keeping a single row per CDR3 protein. The sample has 550,000 to 800,000 distinct CDR3 sequences; 17% are singletons. Germline V gene lookup returns CDR1 SGDLS and CDR2 YYNGEE. V was cut by 2 bases and J by 3 bases, with 9 bases left in between. There are 13 residues in the CDR3.

Sequencing was performed on blood. This receptor was obtained from a man aged 45 to 65 with Graves' hyperthyroidism. The chain has TRBV9 and TRBJ2-7; weak D call: TRBD2 (6 bases). CDR3 region: CASSVSSGYEQYF. DNA for the CDR3: TGTGCCAGCAGCGTTAGTAGCGGCTACGAGCAGTACTTC.